This entry lists 20 T cell receptor beta chains sequenced from one sample in a study of control samples from healthy donors and cancer patients. Sequencing was performed with immunoSEQ multiplex PCR; in TCRdb, only in-frame clones are kept and a portion is missing. The profile shows more than 70,000 clones, 80% to 95% of them singletons. The material sequenced was blood. These receptors came from a woman under 40 in good health.

This clone has a single count. The chain is built from TRBV28 and TRBJ1-5; no firm D call. CDR3 length: 15 amino acids. Germline V gene data show CDR1 as MDHEN and CDR2 as SYDVKM. V shed 3 bases and J shed 1 base, with 10 bases lying between them. CDR3 DNA: TGTGCCAGCAGTTTGGTGACGCCAAGCAATCAGCCCCAGCATTTT. It codes for CASSLVTPSNQPQHF. Together with reference TRBV28 and TRBJ1-5, the CDR3 gives the full variable domain: DVKVTQSSRYLVKRTGEKVFLECVQDMDHENMFWYRQDPGLGLRLIYFSYDVKMKEKGDIPEGYSVSREKKERFSLILESASTNQTSMYLCASSLVTPSNQPQHFGDGTRLSIL.

V is TRBV5-1 and J is TRBJ1-2, with TRBD1 matching 7 bases. The CDR3 consists of 14 residues. V was pared by 3 bases and J by 6 bases, with 8 bases of the junction left unmatched. CDR1 SGHRS and CDR2 YFSETQ come from the germline V gene. The CDR3 nucleotides are TGCGCCAGCAGCTCTTCAGGGGGTAGGAATGGCTACACCTTC. Protein: CASSSSGGRNGYTF.

This chain links TRBV19 with TRBJ2-5; D not certain. CDR3 length equals 18 residues. Germline lookup yields CDR1 LNHDA and CDR2 SQIVND (reference sequence). V lost 0 bases to trimming and J lost 5 bases, with 22 bases between them. The CDR3 bases are TGTGCCAGTAGTATAGATCTTCATATGAGTGGCACCCGGGAGACCCAGTACTTC. Protein sequence: CASSIDLHMSGTRETQYF.

V is TRBV19 and J is TRBJ1-1; no clear D. Germline V lookup: CDR1 LNHDA, CDR2 SQIVND (reference sequence). With 4 bases removed from V and 1 base from J, the gap between germline ends came to 4 bases. This CDR3 contains 12 residues. CDR3 DNA sequence: TGTGCCAGTAGTACCGGGAACACTGAAGCTTTCTTT. Encoded protein: CASSTGNTEAFF.

The J gene is TRBJ2-2, the V gene TRBV6-6; D is unresolved. Germline assignment: CDR1 MNHNY and CDR2 SVGAGI (reference sequence). The CDR3 consists of 15 residues. Trimming shortened V by 5 bases and J by 0 bases, and 10 bases separated the two germline ends. The CDR3 is CASSLRTANTGELFF. Written as DNA, the CDR3 is TGTGCCAGCAGTCTTCGGACGGCGAACACCGGGGAGCTGTTTTTT.

Comments on this clone: Other nucleotide sequences in the sample specify the same CDR3. V and J are TRBV4-1 and TRBJ2-7; unclear D gene. This CDR3 is built from 12 residues. Trimming removed 3 bases from V and 1 base from J, with 4 bases in between. Germline V gene data show CDR1 as MGHRA and CDR2 as YSYEKL. CDR3 region: CASSQSSYEQYF. The CDR3 DNA reads TGCGCCAGCAGCCAGTCTTCCTACGAGCAGTACTTC.

The rearrangement uses TRBV9 and TRBJ1-2, with D uncertain. This CDR3 contains 14 residues. Germline values: CDR1 SGDLS, CDR2 YYNGEE. Trimming removed 0 bases from V and 2 bases from J, with 8 bases in between. CDR3 protein: CASSVVGGNYGYTF. CDR3 coding DNA: TGTGCCAGCAGCGTAGTGGGAGGGAACTATGGCTACACCTTC.

The chain combines TRBV7-9 with TRBJ1-4; 9 positions match TRBD1. The length of the CDR3 is 15 residues. CDR1 and CDR2 from the germline V gene are SEHNR and FQNEAQ (reference sequence). The V segment lost 3 bases and the J segment 1 base; nucleotides outside the gene matches: 0. The CDR3 here is CASSLTGGTNEKLFF. DNA of the CDR3: TGTGCCAGCAGCTTGACAGGGGGAACTAATGAAAAACTGTTTTTT.

J is TRBJ2-7 and V is TRBV4-1; 9 nucleotides match TRBD1. The CDR3 loop spans 16 amino acids. Looked up from germline, CDR1 is MGHRA and CDR2 is YSYEKL. V was pared by 4 bases and J by 1 base, with 8 bases of the junction left unmatched. CDR3 in amino acids: CASSLPRTGESYEQYF. The CDR3 DNA is TGCGCCAGCAGCCTCCCTCGGACAGGGGAATCCTACGAGCAGTACTTC.

V and J are TRBV11-1 and TRBJ2-5; possible D gene TRBD2, 6 bases. V was shortened by 3 bases and J by 4 bases, with 18 bases between the two germline ends. The CDR3 contains 16 residues. Germline V CDR1 and CDR2: SGHAT, FQDESV (reference sequence). CDR3 nucleotide sequence: TGTGCCAGCAGCTTTTTCCCCCTACGGGAGAGAGAGACCCAGTACTTC. It is translated as CASSFFPLRERETQYF.

The V call is TRBV4-2, the J call TRBJ1-4; 9 positions agree with TRBD1. J lost 5 bases, V lost 6 bases, and 4 bases had no gene match. The germline V gene encodes CDR1 LGHNA and CDR2 YNFKEQ. This CDR3 region has 14 residues. In DNA form, the CDR3 reads TGTGCCAGCAGTCCTGGACAGGGGAATGAAAAACTGTTTTTT. As protein: CASSPGQGNEKLFF.

The rearrangement joins TRBV19 to TRBJ2-1; 10 bases align to TRBD2. CDR1 and CDR2 from the germline V gene are LNHDA and SQIVND (reference sequence). The CDR3 loop spans 16 amino acids. V lost 9 bases, J lost 3 bases, and 11 bases stayed unmatched. CDR3 region: CASNDAGTSDYNEQFF. CDR3 bases: TGTGCCAGCAATGACGCCGGGACTAGCGACTACAATGAGCAGTTCTTC.

The V call is TRBV7-2, the J call TRBJ1-4; 8 nucleotides agree with TRBD1. J gave up 8 bases and V 2 bases, and 4 bases lay outside the gene matches. Per germline, CDR1 SGHTA and CDR2 FQGNSA. This CDR3 is 14 amino acids long. In nucleotides, the CDR3 is TGTGCCAGCAGCTTATACAGGGGGGACGAAAAACTGTTTTTT. As protein: CASSLYRGDEKLFF.

The chain is built from TRBV11-2 and TRBJ2-3; TRBD2 aligns across 7 bases. Germline trimming cut 0 bases from V and 2 bases from J; bases unmatched to any gene: 5. From germline, CDR1 is SGHAT and CDR2 FQNNGV. This CDR3 comprises 16 residues. This CDR3 reads CASSLDRGGVTDTQYF. The CDR3 DNA sequence: TGTGCCAGCAGCTTAGATCGCGGGGGAGTCACAGATACGCAGTATTTT.

This chain connects TRBV4-1 to TRBJ2-2; 9 positions agree with TRBD2. The CDR3 has 17 residues. V was clipped by 0 bases and J by 5 bases; unmatched bases: 7. The V gene's germline CDR1 is MGHRA and CDR2 YSYEKL. CDR3 coding DNA: TGCGCCAGCAGCCAAGAAGGGCTAGCGGGGTTAACCGGGGAGCTGTTTTTT. Protein: CASSQEGLAGLTGELFF.

V usage is TRBV12-5 and J usage is TRBJ1-1, with D tentatively TRBD1 (6 bases). V was clipped by 3 bases and J by 1 base, with 9 bases between them. The CDR3 has 14 residues. CDR1 is LGHNT, CDR2 FRNRAP, per germline. CDR3 sequence: CASGLTGRNTEAFF. The CDR3 bases are TGTGCTAGTGGTTTAACAGGGCGGAACACTGAAGCTTTCTTT.

Comments on this clone: The junction departs from germline at one end; a sequencing error may be responsible. The chain links TRBV11-2 to TRBJ2-2; D possibly corresponds to TRBD2 (7 bases). This CDR3 comprises 14 residues. Germline lookup yields CDR1 SGHAT and CDR2 FQNNGV. The CDR3 DNA is TGTGCCCGCAGTCGAGGGGGGGGAGCCGGGGAGCTGTTTTTT. Translated, it gives CARSRGGGAGELFF.

The chain is built from TRBV6-6 and TRBJ2-2, with 8 bases lining up with TRBD1. Trimming took 4 bases from V and 11 from J; bases not matched to a gene: 12. Germline CDR1 is MNHNY and CDR2 is SVGAGI (reference sequence). The CDR3 sequence is 15 residues long. The DNA of the CDR3 is TGTGCCAGCAGTTCGAACCAGGGACAGGCCCCAGAGCTGTTTTTT. Protein sequence: CASSSNQGQAPELFF.

The chain links TRBV9 to TRBJ2-2, with unresolved D. CDR1 is SGDLS, CDR2 YYNGEE, per germline. This CDR3 has 12 amino acids. Trimming took off 2 bases at V and 7 bases at J, with 6 bases between the two ends. In DNA, the CDR3 is TGTGCCAGCAGCGTCCTTAGCGGGGAGCTGTTTTTT. Protein product: CASSVLSGELFF.

J is TRBJ1-5 and V is TRBV5-6, with TRBD1 matching over 10 bases. CDR3 length: 15 amino acids. J was trimmed by 7 bases and V by 3 bases; bases with no gene match: 7. CDR1 is SGHDT, CDR2 YYEEEE, per germline. The CDR3 sequence: CASSSTGTGDQPQHF. The CDR3 DNA sequence: TGTGCCAGCAGCTCTACCGGGACAGGGGACCAGCCCCAGCATTTT.